The 11 T cell receptor beta chains given below trace back to one sample, sequenced in a study of response to subunit inactivated influenza vaccine. Via MiXCR, TCRdb re-called the RT-PCR reads, giving one row per CDR3 protein. The sample has roughly 790,000 distinct CDR3 sequences; 21% are singletons. Source: PBMCs from blood, taken 5 days after vaccination. These receptors came from a man aged 45-65 years who received an inactivated influenza vaccine.

This clonotype was recorded a few times. The chain recombines TRBV6-4 with TRBJ2-2; 9 nucleotides match TRBD2. Unmatched junction bases numbered 4, after V lost 5 bases and J lost 3 bases. The germline V gene has CDR1 MRHNA and CDR2 SNTAGT. This CDR3 spans 15 amino acids. Written as DNA, the CDR3 is TGTGCCAGCAGTTGGACTAGCGAACACACCGGGGAGCTGTTTTTT. As protein: CASSWTSEHTGELFF.

This clonotype was picked up a small number of times. The rearrangement links TRBV28 to TRBJ2-5; D is possibly TRBD1 (5 bases). The CDR3 has 12 residues. Per germline, CDR1 MDHEN and CDR2 SYDVKM. Trimming stripped 6 bases from V and 5 bases from J, with 10 bases between. The CDR3 protein is CASRISGETQYF. CDR3 nucleotides: TGTGCCAGCAGGATATCAGGGGAGACCCAGTACTTC.

The chain is built from TRBV18 and TRBJ2-7; 8 bases align to TRBD2. Trimming cost V 3 bases and J 5 bases; bases outside gene matches: 9. This CDR3 region has 15 residues. Germline assignment: CDR1 KGHSH and CDR2 LQKENI. CDR3 protein: CASSPKAGEGNEQYF. The CDR3 DNA follows: TGTGCCAGCTCACCTAAAGCGGGAGAGGGGAACGAGCAGTACTTC.

This clonotype was counted a few times. The chain joins TRBV4-2 to TRBJ1-4; 9 bases fit TRBD1. The CDR3 totals 17 residues. The germline gives CDR1 LGHNA, CDR2 YNFKEQ. V was pared by 0 bases and J by 8 bases, with 10 bases of the junction left unmatched. Here the CDR3 DNA reads TGTGCCAGCAGCCAAGAATCGGTCTGGGACAGGGCCGAAAAACTGTTTTTT. As protein: CASSQESVWDRAEKLFF.

This clonotype was seen a handful of times. This chain joins TRBV7-9 and TRBJ2-3; 14 bases fit TRBD2. Per germline, CDR1 SEHNR and CDR2 FQNEAQ (reference sequence). The CDR3 consists of 17 residues. V lost 5 bases and J lost 4; bases outside the gene matches: 8. CDR3 coding DNA: TGTGCCAGCAGCACCGGGACTAGCGGGAGTCTCGCAGATACGCAGTATTTT. Translation: CASSTGTSGSLADTQYF.

This sequence joins TRBV12-3 or TRBV12-4 and TRBJ1-3; TRBD1 is a possible D gene (5 bases). Trimming took 1 base from V and 5 from J, leaving 12 bases between them. The CDR3 is 15 residues long. CDR3 region: CASSLGQGDRNTIYF. CDR3 nucleotides: TGTGCCAGCAGTTTAGGGCAGGGCGACCGAAACACCATATATTTT.

This clonotype has only a few counts. The V call is TRBV7-2, the J call TRBJ2-2, with TRBD2 identical over 9 bases. V lost 7 bases, J lost 5 bases, and 5 bases stayed unmatched. This CDR3 is built from 14 residues. Germline CDR1 reads SGHTA; CDR2 reads FQGNSA. The CDR3, as DNA: TGTGCCAGCAAATCGGCGGGGGGGACCGGGGAGCTGTTTTTT. This codes for CASKSAGGTGELFF. The full variable domain, completed using reference TRBV7-2 and TRBJ2-2, is GAGVSQSPSNKVTEKGKDVELRCDPISGHTALYWYRQSLGQGLEFLIYFQGNSAPDKSGLPSDRFSAERTGGSVSTLTIQRTQQEDSAVYLCASKSAGGTGELFFGEGSRLTVL.

This chain uses TRBV20-1 with TRBJ2-7; 9 positions agree with TRBD2. J gave up 0 bases and V 3 bases, and 3 bases lay outside the gene matches. This CDR3 is built from 14 residues. Germline V gene data show CDR1 as DFQATT and CDR2 as SNEGSKA (reference sequence). DNA for the CDR3: TGCAGTGCTAGTAGCGGGAGCTTCTCCTACGAGCAGTACTTC. This gives the protein CSASSGSFSYEQYF.

The chain uses TRBV10-3 and TRBJ1-1; 9 bases are a match to TRBD1. With V trimmed by 8 bases and J by 4 bases, 5 bases remained unmatched. The CDR3 totals 13 residues. CDR1 and CDR2 from the germline V gene are ENHRY and SYGVKD. The CDR3 region has the DNA TGTGCCATCTCGGGACAGGGAAGCACTGAAGCTTTCTTT. Translation: CAISGQGSTEAFF.

This clonotype turned up a few times. The V and J genes are TRBV5-1 and TRBJ2-3, with D perhaps TRBD2 (5 bases). Trimming pared 7 bases from V and 2 bases from J, leaving 14 bases between. There are 14 residues in the CDR3. Germline assignment: CDR1 SGHRS and CDR2 YFSETQ. CDR3: CASGLWSLTDTQYF. In DNA, the CDR3 is TGCGCCAGCGGACTTTGGTCTCTCACAGATACGCAGTATTTT.

The V gene is TRBV7-9, the J gene TRBJ2-2; D is unclear. Germline assignment: CDR1 SEHNR and CDR2 FQNEAQ (reference sequence). This CDR3 has 16 amino acids. V was clipped by 0 bases and J by 4 bases, with 12 bases between them. The CDR3 region is CASSLAALQATGELFF. For the CDR3, the DNA is TGTGCCAGCAGCTTAGCGGCACTCCAAGCCACCGGGGAGCTGTTTTTT.